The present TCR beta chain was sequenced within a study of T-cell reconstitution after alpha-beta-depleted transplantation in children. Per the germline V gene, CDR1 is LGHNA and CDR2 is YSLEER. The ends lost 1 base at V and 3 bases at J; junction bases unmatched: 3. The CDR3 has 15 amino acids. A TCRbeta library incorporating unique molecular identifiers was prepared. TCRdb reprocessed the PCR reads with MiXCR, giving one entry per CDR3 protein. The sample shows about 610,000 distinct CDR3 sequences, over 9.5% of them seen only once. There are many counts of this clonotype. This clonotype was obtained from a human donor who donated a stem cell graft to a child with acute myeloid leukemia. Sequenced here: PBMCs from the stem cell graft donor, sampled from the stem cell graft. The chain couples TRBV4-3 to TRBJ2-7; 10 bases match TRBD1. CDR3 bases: TGCGCCAGCAGCCAAGTACGGACAGGGGGCTACGAGCAGTACTTC. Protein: CASSQVRTGGYEQYF.